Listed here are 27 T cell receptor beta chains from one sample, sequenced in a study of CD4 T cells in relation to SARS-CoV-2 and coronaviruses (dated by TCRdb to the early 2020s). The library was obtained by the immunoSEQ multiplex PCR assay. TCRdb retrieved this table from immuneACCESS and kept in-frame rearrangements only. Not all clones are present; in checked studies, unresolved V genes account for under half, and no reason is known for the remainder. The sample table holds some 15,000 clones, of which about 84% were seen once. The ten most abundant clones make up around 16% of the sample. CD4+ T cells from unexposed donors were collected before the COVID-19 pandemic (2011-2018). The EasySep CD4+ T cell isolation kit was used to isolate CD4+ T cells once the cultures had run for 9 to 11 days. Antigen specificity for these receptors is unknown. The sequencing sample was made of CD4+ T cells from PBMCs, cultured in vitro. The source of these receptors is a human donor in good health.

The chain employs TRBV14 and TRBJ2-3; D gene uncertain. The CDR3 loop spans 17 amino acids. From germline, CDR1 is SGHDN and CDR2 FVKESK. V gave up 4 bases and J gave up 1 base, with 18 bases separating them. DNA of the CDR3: TGTGCCAGCAGCCGATGGGGTGGCGGCACCCGCACAGATACGCAGTATTTT. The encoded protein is CASSRWGGGTRTDTQYF.

In nucleotides, the CDR3 is TGCGCCAGCAGCTCCCGCGGGGGGTTCGGCTATGGCTACACCTTC. It translates to CASSSRGGFGYGYTF. This sequence joins TRBV5-1 and TRBJ1-2; D perhaps matches TRBD1 (5 bases). V gave up 3 bases and J gave up 4 bases, with 16 bases separating them. CDR1 is SGHRS, CDR2 YFSETQ, per germline. This CDR3 has 15 residues.

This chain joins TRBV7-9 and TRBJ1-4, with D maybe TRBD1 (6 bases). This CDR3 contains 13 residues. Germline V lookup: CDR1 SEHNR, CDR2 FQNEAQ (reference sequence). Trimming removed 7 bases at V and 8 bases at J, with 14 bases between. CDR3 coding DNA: TGTGCCAGCAACGCACAGGGACACGAAAAACTGTTTTTT. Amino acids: CASNAQGHEKLFF.

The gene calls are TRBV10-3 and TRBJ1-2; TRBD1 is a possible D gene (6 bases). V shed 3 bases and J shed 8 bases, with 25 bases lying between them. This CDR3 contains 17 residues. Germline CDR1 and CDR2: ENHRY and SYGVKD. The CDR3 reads CAISDVFGGYSMGGYTF. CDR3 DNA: TGTGCCATCAGTGATGTTTTCGGGGGCTATTCCATGGGGGGCTACACCTTC.

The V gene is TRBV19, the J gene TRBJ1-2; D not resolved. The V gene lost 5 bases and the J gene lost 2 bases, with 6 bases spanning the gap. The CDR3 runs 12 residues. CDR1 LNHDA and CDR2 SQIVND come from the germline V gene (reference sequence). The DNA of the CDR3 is TGTGCCAGTAGTTATCAGAACTATGGCTACACCTTC. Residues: CASSYQNYGYTF.

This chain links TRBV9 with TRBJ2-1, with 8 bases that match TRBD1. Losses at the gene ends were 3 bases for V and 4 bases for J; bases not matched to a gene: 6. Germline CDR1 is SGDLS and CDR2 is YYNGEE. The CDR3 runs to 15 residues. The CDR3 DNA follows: TGTGCCAGCAGCGAGGGACAGGCCTATTACAATGAGCAGTTCTTC. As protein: CASSEGQAYYNEQFF.

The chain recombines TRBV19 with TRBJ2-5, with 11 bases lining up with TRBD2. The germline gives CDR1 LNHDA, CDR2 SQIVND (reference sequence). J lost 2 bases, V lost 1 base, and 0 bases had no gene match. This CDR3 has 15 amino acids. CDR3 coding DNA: TGTGCCAGTAGTATAGGGACTAGCGGGCAAGAGACCCAGTACTTC. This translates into CASSIGTSGQETQYF.

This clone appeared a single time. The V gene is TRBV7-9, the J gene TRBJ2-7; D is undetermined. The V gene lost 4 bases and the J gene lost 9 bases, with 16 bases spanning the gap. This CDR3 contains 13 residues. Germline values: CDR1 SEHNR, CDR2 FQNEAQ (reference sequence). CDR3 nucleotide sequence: TGTGCCAGCAGCTCGTTTATAGGTTTAGGGCAGTACTTC. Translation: CASSSFIGLGQYF.

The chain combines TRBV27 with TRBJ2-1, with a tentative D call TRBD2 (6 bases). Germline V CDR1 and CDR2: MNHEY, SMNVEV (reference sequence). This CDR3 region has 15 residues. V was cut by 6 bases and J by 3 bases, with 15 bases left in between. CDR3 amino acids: CASSPGGPNYNEQFF. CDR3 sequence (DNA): TGTGCCAGCAGCCCCGGAGGGCCCAACTACAATGAGCAGTTCTTC.

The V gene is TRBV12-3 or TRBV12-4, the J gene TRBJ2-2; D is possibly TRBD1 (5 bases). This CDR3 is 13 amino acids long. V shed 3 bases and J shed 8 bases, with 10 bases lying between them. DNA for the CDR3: TGTGCCAGCAGTTTTAAAGGGGTTGGGGAGCTGTTTTTT. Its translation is CASSFKGVGELFF.

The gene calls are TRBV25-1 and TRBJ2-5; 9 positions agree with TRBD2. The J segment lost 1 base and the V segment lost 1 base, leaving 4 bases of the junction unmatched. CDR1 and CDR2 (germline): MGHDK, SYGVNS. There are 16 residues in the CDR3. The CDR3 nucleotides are TGTGCCAGCAGTGAATTAACTAGCGGGCGCCAAGAGACCCAGTACTTC. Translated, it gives CASSELTSGRQETQYF.

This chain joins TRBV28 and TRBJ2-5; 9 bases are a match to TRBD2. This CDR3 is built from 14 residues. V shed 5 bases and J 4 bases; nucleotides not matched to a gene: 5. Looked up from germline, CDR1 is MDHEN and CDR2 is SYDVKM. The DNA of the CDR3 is TGTGCCAGCAGTCCCAGCGGGAGGAGAGAGACCCAGTACTTC. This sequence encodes CASSPSGRRETQYF. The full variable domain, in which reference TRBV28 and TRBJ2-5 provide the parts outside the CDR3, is DVKVTQSSRYLVKRTGEKVFLECVQDMDHENMFWYRQDPGLGLRLIYFSYDVKMKEKGDIPEGYSVSREKKERFSLILESASTNQTSMYLCASSPSGRRETQYFGPGTRLLVL.

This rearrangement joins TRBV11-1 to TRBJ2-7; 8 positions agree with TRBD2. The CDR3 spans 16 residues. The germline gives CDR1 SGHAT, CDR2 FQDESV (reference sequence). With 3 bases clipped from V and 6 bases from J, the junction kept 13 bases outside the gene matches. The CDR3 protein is CASSFSAGTSKAEQYF. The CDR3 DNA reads TGTGCCAGCAGCTTTTCCGCCGGGACTAGTAAAGCCGAGCAGTACTTC.

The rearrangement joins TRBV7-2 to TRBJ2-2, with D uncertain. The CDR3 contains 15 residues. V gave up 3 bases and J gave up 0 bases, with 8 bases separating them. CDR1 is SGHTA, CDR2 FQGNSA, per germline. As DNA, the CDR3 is TGTGCCAGCAGCTTTGAAGGAACGAACACCGGGGAGCTGTTTTTT. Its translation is CASSFEGTNTGELFF.

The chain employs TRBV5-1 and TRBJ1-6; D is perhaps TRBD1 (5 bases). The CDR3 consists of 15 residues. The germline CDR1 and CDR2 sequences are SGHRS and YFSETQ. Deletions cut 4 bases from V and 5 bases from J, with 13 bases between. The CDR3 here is CASSLAGTNNSPLHF. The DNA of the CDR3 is TGCGCCAGCAGCCTGGCCGGGACCAATAATTCACCCCTCCACTTT.

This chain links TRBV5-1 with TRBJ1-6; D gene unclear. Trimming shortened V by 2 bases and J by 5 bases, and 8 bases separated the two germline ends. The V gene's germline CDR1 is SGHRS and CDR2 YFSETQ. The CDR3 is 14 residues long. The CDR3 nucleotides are TGCGCCAGCAGCTTTGACAAGAATAATTCACCCCTCCACTTT. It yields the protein CASSFDKNNSPLHF.

The CDR3 region is CASSPRDRVYEQYF. The CDR3 bases are TGTGCCAGCAGCCCCCGGGACAGAGTCTACGAGCAGTACTTC. This chain joins TRBV7-9 and TRBJ2-7; TRBD1 agrees at 7 bases. In germline, CDR1 is SEHNR, CDR2 FQNEAQ (reference sequence). The CDR3 is 14 amino acids. The trim removed 5 bases at V and 3 bases at J, leaving 7 bases unmatched.

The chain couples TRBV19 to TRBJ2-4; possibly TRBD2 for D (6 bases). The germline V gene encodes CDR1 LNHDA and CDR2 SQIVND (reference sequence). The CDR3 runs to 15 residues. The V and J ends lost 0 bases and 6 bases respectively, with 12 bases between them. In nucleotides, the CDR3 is TGTGCCAGTAGTATAGAGGGAGGTTGGGGAAACATTCAGTACTTC. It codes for CASSIEGGWGNIQYF.

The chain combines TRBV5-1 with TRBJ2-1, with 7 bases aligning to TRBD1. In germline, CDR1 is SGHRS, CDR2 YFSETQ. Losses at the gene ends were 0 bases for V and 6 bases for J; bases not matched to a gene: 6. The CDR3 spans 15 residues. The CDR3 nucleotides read TGCGCCAGCAGCTTGGGAGACAGGGTTGGCAATGAGCAGTTCTTC. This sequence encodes CASSLGDRVGNEQFF.

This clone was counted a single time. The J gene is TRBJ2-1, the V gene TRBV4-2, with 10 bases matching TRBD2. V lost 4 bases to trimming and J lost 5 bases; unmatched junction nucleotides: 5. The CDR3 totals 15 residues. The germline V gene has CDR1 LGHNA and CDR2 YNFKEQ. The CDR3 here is CASSPGTSDDNEQFF. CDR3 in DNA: TGTGCCAGCAGCCCGGGGACTAGCGACGACAATGAGCAGTTCTTC.

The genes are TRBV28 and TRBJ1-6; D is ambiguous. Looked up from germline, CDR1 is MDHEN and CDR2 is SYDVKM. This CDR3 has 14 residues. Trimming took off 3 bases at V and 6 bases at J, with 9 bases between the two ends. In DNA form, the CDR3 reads TGTGCCAGCAGTTTTGGACGGTCTAATTCACCCCTCCACTTT. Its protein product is CASSFGRSNSPLHF.

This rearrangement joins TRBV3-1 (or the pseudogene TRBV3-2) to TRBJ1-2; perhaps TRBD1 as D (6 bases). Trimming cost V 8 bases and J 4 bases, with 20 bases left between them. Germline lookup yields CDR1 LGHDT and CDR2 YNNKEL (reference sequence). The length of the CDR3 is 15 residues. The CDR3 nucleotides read TGTGCCAGCGGAAAGGGACAACAAAAGGGCTATGGCTACACCTTC. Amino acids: CASGKGQQKGYGYTF.

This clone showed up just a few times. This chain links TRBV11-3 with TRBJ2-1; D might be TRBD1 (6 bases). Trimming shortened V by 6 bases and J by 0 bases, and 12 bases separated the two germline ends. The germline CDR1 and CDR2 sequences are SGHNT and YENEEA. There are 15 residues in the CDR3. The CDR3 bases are TGTGCCAGCAGTCCAGACAGGAGCTCCTACAATGAGCAGTTCTTC. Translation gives CASSPDRSSYNEQFF.

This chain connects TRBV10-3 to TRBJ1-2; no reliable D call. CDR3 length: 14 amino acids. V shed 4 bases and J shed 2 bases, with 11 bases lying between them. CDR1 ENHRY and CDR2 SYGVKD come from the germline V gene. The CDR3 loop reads CAISGTGSNYGYTF. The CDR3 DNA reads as TGTGCCATCAGTGGGACCGGGTCAAACTATGGCTACACCTTC.

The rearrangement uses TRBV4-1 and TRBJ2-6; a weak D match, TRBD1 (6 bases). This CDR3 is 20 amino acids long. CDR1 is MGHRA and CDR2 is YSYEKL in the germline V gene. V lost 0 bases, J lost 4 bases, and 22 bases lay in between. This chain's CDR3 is CASSQEKYRDTLPGANVLTF. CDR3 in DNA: TGCGCCAGCAGCCAAGAGAAATACCGGGACACCTTACCAGGGGCCAACGTCCTGACTTTC.

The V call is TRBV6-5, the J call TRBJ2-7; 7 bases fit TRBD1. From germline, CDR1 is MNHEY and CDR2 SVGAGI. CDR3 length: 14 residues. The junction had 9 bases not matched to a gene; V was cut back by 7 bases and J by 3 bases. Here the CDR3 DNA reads TGTGCCAGCATCAAGGGCAGGGGGAACTACGAGCAGTACTTC. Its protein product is CASIKGRGNYEQYF.

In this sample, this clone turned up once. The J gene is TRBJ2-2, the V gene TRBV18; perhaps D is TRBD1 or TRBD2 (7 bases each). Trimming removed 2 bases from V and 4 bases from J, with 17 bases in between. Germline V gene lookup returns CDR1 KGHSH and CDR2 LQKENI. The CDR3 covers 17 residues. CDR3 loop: CASSPFDRGDSTGELFF. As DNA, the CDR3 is TGTGCCAGCTCACCATTTGATCGGGGGGACAGCACCGGGGAGCTGTTTTTT. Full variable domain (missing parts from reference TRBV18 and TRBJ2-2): NAGVMQNPRHLVRRRGQEARLRCSPMKGHSHVYWYRQLPEEGLKFMVYLQKENIIDESGMPKERFSAEFPKEGPSILRIQQVVRGDSAAYFCASSPFDRGDSTGELFFGEGSRLTVL.